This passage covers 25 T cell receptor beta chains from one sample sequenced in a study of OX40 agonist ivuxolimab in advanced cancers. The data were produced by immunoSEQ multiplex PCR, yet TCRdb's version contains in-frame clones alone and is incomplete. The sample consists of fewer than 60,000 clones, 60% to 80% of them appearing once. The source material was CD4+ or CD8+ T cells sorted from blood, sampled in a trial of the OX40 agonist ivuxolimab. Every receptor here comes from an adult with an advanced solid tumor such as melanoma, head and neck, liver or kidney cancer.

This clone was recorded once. The CDR3 DNA follows: TGCGCCAGCAGCCGGGGTAGATTGGATACGCAGTATTTT. Protein product: CASSRGRLDTQYF. The chain combines TRBV4-3 with TRBJ2-3; D gene uncertain. Looked up from germline, CDR1 is LGHNA and CDR2 is YSLEER. V lost 4 bases to trimming and J lost 6 bases, with 11 bases between them. The CDR3 extends over 13 amino acids.

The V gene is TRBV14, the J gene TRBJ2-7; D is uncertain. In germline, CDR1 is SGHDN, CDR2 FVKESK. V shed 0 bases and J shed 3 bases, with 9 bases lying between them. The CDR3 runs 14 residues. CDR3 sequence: CASSQEGWNYEQYF. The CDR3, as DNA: TGTGCCAGCAGCCAAGAAGGGTGGAACTACGAGCAGTACTTC.

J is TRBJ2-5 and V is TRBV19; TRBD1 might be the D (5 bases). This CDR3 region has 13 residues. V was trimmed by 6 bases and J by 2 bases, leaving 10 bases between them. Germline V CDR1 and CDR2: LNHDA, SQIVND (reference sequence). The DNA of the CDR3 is TGTGCCAGTAGAGCAACAGGACAAGAGACCCAGTACTTC. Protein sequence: CASRATGQETQYF.

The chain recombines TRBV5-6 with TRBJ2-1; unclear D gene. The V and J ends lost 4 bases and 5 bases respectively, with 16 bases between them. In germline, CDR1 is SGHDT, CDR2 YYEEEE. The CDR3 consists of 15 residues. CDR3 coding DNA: TGTGCCAGCAGCCTAGTCGCCGGTCCCAACAATGAGCAGTTCTTC. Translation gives CASSLVAGPNNEQFF. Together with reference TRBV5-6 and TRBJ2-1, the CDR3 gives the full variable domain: DAGVTQSPTHLIKTRGQQVTLRCSPKSGHDTVSWYQQALGQGPQFIFQYYEEEERQRGNFPDRFSGHQFPNYSSELNVNALLLGDSALYLCASSLVAGPNNEQFFGPGTRLTVL.

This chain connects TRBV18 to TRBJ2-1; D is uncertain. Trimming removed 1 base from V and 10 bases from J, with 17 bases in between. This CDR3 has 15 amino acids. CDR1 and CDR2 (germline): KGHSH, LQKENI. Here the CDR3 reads CASSPLRGTHREQFF. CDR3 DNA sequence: TGTGCCAGCTCACCACTCCGAGGAACCCATAGGGAGCAGTTCTTC.

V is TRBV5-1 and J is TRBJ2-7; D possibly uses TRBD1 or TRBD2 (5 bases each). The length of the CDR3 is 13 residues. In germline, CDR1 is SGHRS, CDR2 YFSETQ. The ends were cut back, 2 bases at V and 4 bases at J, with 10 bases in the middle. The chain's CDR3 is CASSFRDGYEQYF. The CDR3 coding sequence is TGCGCCAGCAGCTTCCGGGACGGATACGAGCAGTACTTC.

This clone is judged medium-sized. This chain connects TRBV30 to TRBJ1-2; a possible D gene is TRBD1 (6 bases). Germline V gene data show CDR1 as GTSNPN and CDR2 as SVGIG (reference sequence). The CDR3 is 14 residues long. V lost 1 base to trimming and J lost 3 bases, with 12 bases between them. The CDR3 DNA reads TGTGCCTGGAGTGCAATACAGGGTTACTATGGCTACACCTTC. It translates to CAWSAIQGYYGYTF.

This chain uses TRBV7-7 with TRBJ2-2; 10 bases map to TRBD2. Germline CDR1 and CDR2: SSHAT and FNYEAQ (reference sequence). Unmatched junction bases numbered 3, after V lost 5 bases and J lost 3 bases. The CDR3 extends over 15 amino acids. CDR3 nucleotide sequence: TGTGCCAGCAGCCGTACTAGCGGGGACACCGGGGAGCTGTTTTTT. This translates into CASSRTSGDTGELFF.

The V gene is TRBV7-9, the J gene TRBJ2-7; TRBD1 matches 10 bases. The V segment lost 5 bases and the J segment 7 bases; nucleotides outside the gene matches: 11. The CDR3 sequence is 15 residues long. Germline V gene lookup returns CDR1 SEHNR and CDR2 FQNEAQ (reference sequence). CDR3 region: CASSMVTGGSGEQYF. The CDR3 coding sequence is TGTGCCAGCAGCATGGTGACAGGGGGCTCGGGGGAGCAGTACTTC.

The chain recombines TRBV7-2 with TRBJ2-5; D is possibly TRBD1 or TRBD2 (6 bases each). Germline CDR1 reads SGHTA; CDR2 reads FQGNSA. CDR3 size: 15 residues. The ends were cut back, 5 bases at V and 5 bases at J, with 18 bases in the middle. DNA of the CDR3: TGTGCCAGCAGCCTCCGCCCGGGGGCGGGGGAGACCCAGTACTTC. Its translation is CASSLRPGAGETQYF.

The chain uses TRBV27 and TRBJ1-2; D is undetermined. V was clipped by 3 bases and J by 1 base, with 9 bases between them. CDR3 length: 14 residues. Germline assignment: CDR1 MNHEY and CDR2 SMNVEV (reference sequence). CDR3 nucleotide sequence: TGTGCCAGCAGTTTTGGACCGATTAACTATGGCTACACCTTC. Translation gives CASSFGPINYGYTF.

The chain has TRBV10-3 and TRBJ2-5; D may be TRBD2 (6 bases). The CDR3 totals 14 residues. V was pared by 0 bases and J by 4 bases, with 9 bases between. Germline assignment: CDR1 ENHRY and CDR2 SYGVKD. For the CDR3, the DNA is TGTGCCATCAGTGAGTCGACGGGAGCAGAGACCCAGTACTTC. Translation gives CAISESTGAETQYF.

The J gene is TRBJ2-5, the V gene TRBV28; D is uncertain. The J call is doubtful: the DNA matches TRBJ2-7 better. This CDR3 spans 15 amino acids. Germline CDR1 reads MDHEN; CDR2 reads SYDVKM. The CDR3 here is CASSLGMQNDLEQYF. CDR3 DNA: TGTGCCAGCAGTTTAGGGATGCAGAACGATCTCGAGCAGTACTTC.

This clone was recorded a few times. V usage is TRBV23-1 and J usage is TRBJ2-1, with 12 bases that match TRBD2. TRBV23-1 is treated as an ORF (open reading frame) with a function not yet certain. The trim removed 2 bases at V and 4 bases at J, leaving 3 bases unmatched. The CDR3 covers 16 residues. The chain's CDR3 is CASSQASGRGYNEQFF. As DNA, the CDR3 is TGCGCCAGCAGTCAAGCTAGCGGGAGGGGATACAATGAGCAGTTCTTC.

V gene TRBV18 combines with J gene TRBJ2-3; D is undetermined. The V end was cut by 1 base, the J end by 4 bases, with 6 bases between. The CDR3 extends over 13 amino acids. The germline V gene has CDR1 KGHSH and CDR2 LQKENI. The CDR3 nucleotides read TGTGCCAGCTCACCACTAGAGGCAGATACGCAGTATTTT. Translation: CASSPLEADTQYF.

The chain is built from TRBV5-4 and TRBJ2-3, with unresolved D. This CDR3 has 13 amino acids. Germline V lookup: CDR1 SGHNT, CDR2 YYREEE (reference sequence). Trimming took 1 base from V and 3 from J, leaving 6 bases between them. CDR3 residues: CASSLSQTDTQYF. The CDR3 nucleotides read TGTGCCAGCAGCTTGTCACAGACAGATACGCAGTATTTT. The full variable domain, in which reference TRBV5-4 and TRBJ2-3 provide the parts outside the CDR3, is ETGVTQSPTHLIKTRGQQVTLRCSSQSGHNTVSWYQQALGQGPQFIFQYYREEENGRGNFPPRFSGLQFPNYSSELNVNALELDDSALYLCASSLSQTDTQYFGPGTRLTVL.

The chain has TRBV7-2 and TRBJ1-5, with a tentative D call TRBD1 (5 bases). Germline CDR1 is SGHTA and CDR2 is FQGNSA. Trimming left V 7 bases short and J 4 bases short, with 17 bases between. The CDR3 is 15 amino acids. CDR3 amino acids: CASNPGGGGNQPQHF. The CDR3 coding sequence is TGTGCCAGCAACCCTGGGGGTGGGGGGAATCAGCCCCAGCATTTT.

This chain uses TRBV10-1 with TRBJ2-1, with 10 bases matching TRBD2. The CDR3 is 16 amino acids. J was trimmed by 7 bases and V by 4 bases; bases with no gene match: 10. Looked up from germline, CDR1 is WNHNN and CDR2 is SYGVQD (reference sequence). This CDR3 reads CASSGWTSGAVNEQFF. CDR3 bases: TGCGCCAGCAGTGGGTGGACTAGCGGAGCCGTTAATGAGCAGTTCTTC.

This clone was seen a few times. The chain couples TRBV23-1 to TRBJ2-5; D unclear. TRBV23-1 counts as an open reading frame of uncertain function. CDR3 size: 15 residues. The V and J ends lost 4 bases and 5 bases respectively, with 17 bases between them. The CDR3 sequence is CASSPLPRNEETQYF. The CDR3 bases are TGCGCCAGCAGTCCTCTCCCCCGGAACGAGGAGACCCAGTACTTC.

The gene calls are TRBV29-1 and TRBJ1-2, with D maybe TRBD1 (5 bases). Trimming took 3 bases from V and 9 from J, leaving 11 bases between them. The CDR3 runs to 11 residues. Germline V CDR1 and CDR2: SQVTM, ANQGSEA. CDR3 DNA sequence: TGCAGCGTTGATTCGGGGGTCAGCTACACCTTC. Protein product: CSVDSGVSYTF.

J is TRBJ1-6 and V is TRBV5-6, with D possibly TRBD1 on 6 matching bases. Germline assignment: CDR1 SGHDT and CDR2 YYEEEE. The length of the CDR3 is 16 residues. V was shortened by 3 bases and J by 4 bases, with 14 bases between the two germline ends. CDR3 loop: CASSSPTGEYNSPLHF. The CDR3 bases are TGTGCCAGCAGCTCCCCGACAGGCGAATATAATTCACCCCTCCACTTT.

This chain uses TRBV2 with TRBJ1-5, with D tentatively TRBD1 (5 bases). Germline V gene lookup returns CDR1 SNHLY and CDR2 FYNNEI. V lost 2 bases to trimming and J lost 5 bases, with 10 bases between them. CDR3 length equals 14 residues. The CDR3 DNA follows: TGTGCCAGCAGTGAAACGGGGGACCATCAGCCCCAGCATTTT. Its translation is CASSETGDHQPQHF.

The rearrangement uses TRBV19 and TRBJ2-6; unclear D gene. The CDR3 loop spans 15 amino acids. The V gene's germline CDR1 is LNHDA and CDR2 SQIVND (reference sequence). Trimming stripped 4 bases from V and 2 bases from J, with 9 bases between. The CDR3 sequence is CASSTTRTGANVLTF. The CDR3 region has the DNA TGTGCCAGTAGTACGACTCGCACTGGGGCCAACGTCCTGACTTTC.

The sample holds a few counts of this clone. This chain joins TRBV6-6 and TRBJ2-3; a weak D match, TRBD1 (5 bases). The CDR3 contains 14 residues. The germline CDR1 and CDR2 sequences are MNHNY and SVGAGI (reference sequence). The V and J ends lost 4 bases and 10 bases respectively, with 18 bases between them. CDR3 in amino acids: CASSSRLDLRAQYF. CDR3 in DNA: TGTGCCAGCAGTTCCCGCCTGGACCTCAGGGCGCAGTATTTT.

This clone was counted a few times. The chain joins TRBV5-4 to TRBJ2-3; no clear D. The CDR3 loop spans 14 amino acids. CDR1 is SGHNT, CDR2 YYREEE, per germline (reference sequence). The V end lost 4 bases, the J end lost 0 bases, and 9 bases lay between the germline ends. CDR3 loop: CASSDPDSTDTQYF. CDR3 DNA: TGTGCCAGCAGCGATCCGGACAGCACAGATACGCAGTATTTT.